There are many counts of the clone carrying this TCR beta chain. Its specificity is unknown. The sample belongs to a study of CD8+CD57+ T cells in acquired aplastic anemia. General study findings and limits: The CD8+ Simpson's diversity of patients and controls was not significantly different.

The CDR3 loop spans 15 amino acids. Trimming took 0 bases from V and 1 from J, leaving 12 bases between them. Germline lookup yields CDR1 DFQATT and CDR2 SNEGSKA (reference sequence). Genomic DNA was employed as the template in profiling TCR beta VDJ and CDR3. TCRdb analysed the reads with MiXCR anew, one entry per CDR3 protein. This sample yields about 200,000 distinct CDR3 sequences, of which 34% are seen a single time; 0.9% to 1.2% belongs to the top ten. The chain uses TRBV20-1 and TRBJ2-5; no reliable D call. Sample: sorted CD4+, CD8+, or CD8+CD57+ T cells (not recorded which) from PBMCs. This TCR was sampled from a human donor in good health, serving as a control. CDR3 region: CSARDLGSIQETQYF. CDR3 in DNA: TGCAGTGCTAGAGATCTCGGCAGCATCCAAGAGACCCAGTACTTC.